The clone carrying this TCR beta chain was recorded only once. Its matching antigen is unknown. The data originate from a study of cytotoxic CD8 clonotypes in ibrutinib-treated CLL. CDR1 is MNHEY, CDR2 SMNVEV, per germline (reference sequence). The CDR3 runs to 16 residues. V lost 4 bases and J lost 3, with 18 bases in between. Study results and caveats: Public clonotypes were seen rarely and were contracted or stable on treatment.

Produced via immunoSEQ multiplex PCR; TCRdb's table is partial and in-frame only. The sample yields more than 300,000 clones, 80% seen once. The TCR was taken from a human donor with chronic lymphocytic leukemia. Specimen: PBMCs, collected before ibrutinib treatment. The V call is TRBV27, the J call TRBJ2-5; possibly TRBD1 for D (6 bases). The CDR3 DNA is TGTGCCAGCAGTTCGTTATCCGGACAGTCGAAAGAGACCCAGTACTTC. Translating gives CASSSLSGQSKETQYF.